This T cell receptor beta chain was recovered during a study of TIL therapy for anti-PD-1-resistant metastatic lung cancer. Time point in this sample: pre-treatment sample, taken before nivolumab and TIL therapy. Pleural nodules or supraclavicular lymph nodes made up most of the excised metastases sampled. Sequencing used immunoSEQ v3. Measured with immunoSEQ multiplex PCR; TCRdb has only the in-frame clones, and not every one. The table includes 25,000 to 30,000 clones, 60% to 80% detected once. This clone qualifies as medium-sized. The germline gives CDR1 SNHLY, CDR2 FYNNEI. Losses at the gene ends were 6 bases for V and 4 bases for J; bases not matched to a gene: 3. The CDR3 loop spans 14 amino acids.

This receptor was taken from a woman aged 30 to 85 with non-small cell lung cancer. The V gene is TRBV2, the J gene TRBJ1-5; 10 bases are a match to TRBD1. Sequencing used tumor tissue, obtained at baseline. CDR3: CASRWTGGNQPQHF. Here the CDR3 DNA reads TGTGCCAGCAGGTGGACAGGGGGGAATCAGCCCCAGCATTTT.